This is a list of T cell receptor beta chains from one sample in a study. TCRdb reanalysed the 5' RACE reads using MiXCR and keeps one entry per CDR3 protein. The table includes 9,500 to 12,000 distinct CDR3 sequences, about 50% detected once. Sample: tumor-infiltrating naive CD4+ T cells sorted from the breast tumor. These receptors were taken from a female donor with breast cancer. Each CDR3 is given with its conserved first and last residue. Rows may omit the clone size; those that give it use once, few, many or a size class.

J gene: TRBJ2-5
clone size: few
V gene: TRBV3-1
CDR3 protein: CASSQAEETQYF

J gene: TRBJ2-1
clone size: .
V gene: TRBV20-1
CDR3 protein: CSARDSWGPREWNEQFF

J gene: TRBJ1-5
clone size: .
V gene: TRBV28
CDR3 protein: CASSLGTHQPQHF

J gene: TRBJ1-5
clone size: .
V gene: TRBV12-3/TRBV12-4
CDR3 protein: CASRSELSNQPQHF

J gene: TRBJ2-5
clone size: .
V gene: TRBV3-1
CDR3 protein: CASSQDNRGRETQYF

J gene: TRBJ1-4
clone size: few
V gene: TRBV20-1
CDR3 protein: CSAEGGRTTNEKLFF

J gene: TRBJ2-7
clone size: .
V gene: TRBV29-1
CDR3 protein: CSASSSAAEQYF

J gene: TRBJ2-1
clone size: .
V gene: TRBV2
CDR3 protein: CASSRDRASYNEQFF

J gene: TRBJ2-3
clone size: few
V gene: TRBV7-3
CDR3 protein: CASSPRGGLSDTQYF

J gene: TRBJ2-3
clone size: .
V gene: TRBV11-3
CDR3 protein: CASSLGAGADTQYF

J gene: TRBJ2-2
clone size: medium-sized
V gene: TRBV20-1
CDR3 protein: CSASVIAPTGELFF

J gene: TRBJ2-1
clone size: medium-sized
V gene: TRBV12-3/TRBV12-4
CDR3 protein: CASTRDLGGNEQFF

J gene: TRBJ2-1
clone size: .
V gene: TRBV5-1
CDR3 protein: CASSLNYNEQFF

J gene: TRBJ2-1
clone size: few
V gene: TRBV5-1
CDR3 protein: CASSLAESLAGGLNEQFF

J gene: TRBJ2-3
clone size: .
V gene: TRBV20-1
CDR3 protein: CSARVAGGGVDTQYF

J gene: TRBJ2-6
clone size: few
V gene: TRBV6-5
CDR3 protein: CASSSPVRLGANVLTF

J gene: TRBJ2-5
clone size: .
V gene: TRBV29-1
CDR3 protein: CSVGEQETQYF

J gene: TRBJ1-2
clone size: .
V gene: TRBV6-1
CDR3 protein: CASSGREPIYGYTF

J gene: TRBJ1-6
clone size: few
V gene: TRBV15
CDR3 protein: CATSRRNSPLHF

J gene: TRBJ2-6
clone size: .
V gene: TRBV12-3/TRBV12-4
CDR3 protein: CASSSGGSGANVLTF

J gene: TRBJ2-1
clone size: medium-sized
V gene: TRBV29-1
CDR3 protein: CSGDRFDEQFF

J gene: TRBJ1-5
clone size: few
V gene: TRBV20-1
CDR3 protein: CSAGTPGQAAQPQHF